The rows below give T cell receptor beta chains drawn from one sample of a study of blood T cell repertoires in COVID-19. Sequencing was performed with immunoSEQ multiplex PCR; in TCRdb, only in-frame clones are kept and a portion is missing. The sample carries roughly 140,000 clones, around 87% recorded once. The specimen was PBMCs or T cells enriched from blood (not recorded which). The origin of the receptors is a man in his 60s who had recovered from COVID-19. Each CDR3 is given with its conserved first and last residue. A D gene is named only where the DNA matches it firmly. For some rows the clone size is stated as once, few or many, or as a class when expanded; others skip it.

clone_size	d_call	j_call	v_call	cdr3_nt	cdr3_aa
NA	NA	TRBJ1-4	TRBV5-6	TGTGCCAGCAGCTTGAGGGGGGAAAAACTGTTTTTT	CASSLRGEKLFF
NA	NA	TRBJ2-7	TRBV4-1	TGCGCCAGCAGCCAAGGGACTGTCTCCTACGAGCAGTACTTC	CASSQGTVSYEQYF
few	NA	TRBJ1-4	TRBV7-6	TGTGCCAGCAGTCAAGCGGGCCCCAATGAAAAACTGTTTTTT	CASSQAGPNEKLFF
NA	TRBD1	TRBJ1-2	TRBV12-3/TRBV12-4	TGTGCCAGCAGTTTAGGGGACAGGGTTGGCTACACCTTC	CASSLGDRVGYTF
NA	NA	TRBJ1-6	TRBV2	TGTGCCAGCAGACCCAACACAGGCGATAATTCACCCCTCCACTTT	CASRPNTGDNSPLHF
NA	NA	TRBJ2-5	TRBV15	TGTGCCACCAGCAGACCGGACAGATCCCAAGAGACCCAGTACTTC	CATSRPDRSQETQYF
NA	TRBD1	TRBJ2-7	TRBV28	TGTGCCAGCAATAATCCGGGACAGGGTTACGAGCAGTACTTC	CASNNPGQGYEQYF
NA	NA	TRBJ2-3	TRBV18	TGTGCCAGCTCACCATCCCCGGTTGATACGCAGTATTTT	CASSPSPVDTQYF
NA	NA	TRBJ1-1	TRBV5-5	TGTGCCAGCAGCTTAGTGGAGGGTAACACTGAAGCTTTCTTT	CASSLVEGNTEAFF
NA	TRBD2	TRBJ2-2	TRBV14	TGTGCCAGCAGCCAAGGAGGACTAGCGGGGGACACCGGGGAGCTGTTTTTT	CASSQGGLAGDTGELFF
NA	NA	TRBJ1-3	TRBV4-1	TGCGCCAGCAGCCCCAGAGGTCCCCTCGGGGACACCATATATTTT	CASSPRGPLGDTIYF
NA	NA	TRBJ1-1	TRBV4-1	TGCGCCAGCAGCCACGCGGACATGAACACTGAAGCTTTCTTT	CASSHADMNTEAFF
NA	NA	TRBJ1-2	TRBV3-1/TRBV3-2	TGTGCCAGCAGCCAAGGGAGAGGGTATCGTGGCTACACCTTC	CASSQGRGYRGYTF
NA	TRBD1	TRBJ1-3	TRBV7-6	TGTGCCAGCAGCTATGGGACAGGGATTGGAAACACCATATATTTT	CASSYGTGIGNTIYF
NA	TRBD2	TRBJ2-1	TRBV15	TGTGCCACCAGCAGACCCCTTGGACTAGCGGGCAGCAATGAGCAGTTCTTC	CATSRPLGLAGSNEQFF
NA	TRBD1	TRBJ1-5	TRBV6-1	TGTGCCAGCAGTGAATATGGGACAGGGTTACGTCAGCCCCAGCATTTT	CASSEYGTGLRQPQHF
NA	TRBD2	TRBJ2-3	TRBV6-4	TGTGCCAGCAGTACTAGCGGGTCTACAGATACGCAGTATTTT	CASSTSGSTDTQYF
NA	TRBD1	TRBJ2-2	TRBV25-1	TGTGCCAGCAGTGGGGGACAGATCACCGGGGAGCTGTTTTTT	CASSGGQITGELFF
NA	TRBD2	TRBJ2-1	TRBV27	TGTGCCAGCAGTAAACTTAGCGGGGGGGTTAATGAGCAGTTCTTC	CASSKLSGGVNEQFF
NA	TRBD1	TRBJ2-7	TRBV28	TGTGCCAGCAGTGTTAATACCGGGACAGGCTACGAGCAGTACTTC	CASSVNTGTGYEQYF
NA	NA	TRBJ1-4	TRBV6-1	TGTGCCAGCAGTGACAGGGTTGAAACTAATGAAAAACTGTTTTTT	CASSDRVETNEKLFF
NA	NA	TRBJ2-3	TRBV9	TGTGCCAGCAGCGTAGCAGGACAGACCACAGATACGCAGTATTTT	CASSVAGQTTDTQYF
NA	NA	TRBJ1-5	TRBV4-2	TGTGCCAGCAGCCTGGAGTCGTTGGGCAATCAGCCCCAGCATTTT	CASSLESLGNQPQHF
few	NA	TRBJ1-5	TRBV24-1	TGTGCCACCAGTGCCACACGGCGAGGTAACAATCAGCCCCAGCATTTT	CATSATRRGNNQPQHF
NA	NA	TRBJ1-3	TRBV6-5	TGTGCCAGCAGACGTAGCTCTGGAAACACCATATATTTT	CASRRSSGNTIYF
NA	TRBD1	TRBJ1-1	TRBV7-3	TGTGCCAGCAGCCCGGACCCGACAGGGGGGGCTTTCTTT	CASSPDPTGGAFF
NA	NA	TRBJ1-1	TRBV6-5	TGTGCCAGCAGTTACTCGACCGGGTTGGCCACTGAAGCTTTCTTT	CASSYSTGLATEAFF
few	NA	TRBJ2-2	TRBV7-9	TGTGCCAGCAGCTTATCGGGTTTAACCGGGGAGCTGTTTTTT	CASSLSGLTGELFF
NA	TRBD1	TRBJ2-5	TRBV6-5	TGTGCCAGCAGTCGGACAGGAAGCCTCCAAGAGACCCAGTACTTC	CASSRTGSLQETQYF
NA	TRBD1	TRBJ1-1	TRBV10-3	TGTGCCATCAGTGAGTCGGGGACAGGAGCCACTGAAGCTTTCTTT	CAISESGTGATEAFF
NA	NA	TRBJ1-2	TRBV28	TGTGCCAGCCTTCGTGGGACACCGATCACCGATGGCTACACCTTC	CASLRGTPITDGYTF
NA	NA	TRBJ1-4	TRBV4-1	TGCGCCAGCAGCCAAGAGCCCTTTTCGGATGAAAAACTGTTTTTT	CASSQEPFSDEKLFF
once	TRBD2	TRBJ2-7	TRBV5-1	TGCGCCAGCAGCTTCGCAGCGGGGGGGACCTACGAGCAGTACTTC	CASSFAAGGTYEQYF
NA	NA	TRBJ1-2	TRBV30	TGTGCCTGGGGGACCCGGGGGGGCTATGGCTACACCTTC	CAWGTRGGYGYTF
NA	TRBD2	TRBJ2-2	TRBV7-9	TGTGCCAGCAGCTTAGTTCTAGCGGAGACCGGGGAGCTGTTTTTT	CASSLVLAETGELFF
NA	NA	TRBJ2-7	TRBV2	TGTGCCAGCAGTACGACAGAATACGAGCAGTACTTC	CASSTTEYEQYF
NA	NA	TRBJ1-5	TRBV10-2	TGCGCCAGCAGTGAGTCGGGGGAGGGGTATCAGCCCCAGCATTTT	CASSESGEGYQPQHF
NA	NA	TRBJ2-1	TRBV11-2	TGTGCCAGCAGCCCCGGACAGATTTACAATGAGCAGTTCTTC	CASSPGQIYNEQFF
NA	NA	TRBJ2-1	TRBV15	TGTGCCACCAGCAGAGATAAGCGGTCCTACAATGAGCAGTTCTTC	CATSRDKRSYNEQFF
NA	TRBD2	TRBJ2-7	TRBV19	TGTGCCAGTAGAGCTAGCGGGAGCTACGAGCAGTACTTC	CASRASGSYEQYF
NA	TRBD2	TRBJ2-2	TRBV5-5	TGTGCCAGCAAATCCTTTAGCGGGAGTGAGGTCGGGGAGCTGTTTTTT	CASKSFSGSEVGELFF
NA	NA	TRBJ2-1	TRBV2	TGTGCCAGCGACGGACATCTTAGCAATGAGCAGTTCTTC	CASDGHLSNEQFF